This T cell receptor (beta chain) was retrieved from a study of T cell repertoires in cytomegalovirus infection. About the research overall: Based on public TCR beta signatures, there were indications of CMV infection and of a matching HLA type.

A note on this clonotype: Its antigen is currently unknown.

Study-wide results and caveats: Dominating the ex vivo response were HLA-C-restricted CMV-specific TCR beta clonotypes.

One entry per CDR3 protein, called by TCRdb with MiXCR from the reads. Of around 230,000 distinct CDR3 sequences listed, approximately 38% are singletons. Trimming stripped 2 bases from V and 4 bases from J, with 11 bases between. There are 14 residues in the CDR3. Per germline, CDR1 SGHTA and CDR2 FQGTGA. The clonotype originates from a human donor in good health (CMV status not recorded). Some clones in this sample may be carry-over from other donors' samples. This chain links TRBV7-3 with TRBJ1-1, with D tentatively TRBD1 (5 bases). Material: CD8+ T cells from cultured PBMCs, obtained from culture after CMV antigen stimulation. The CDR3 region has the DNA TGTGCCAGCAGCTTATACGGGGGGAGCACTGAAGCTTTCTTT. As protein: CASSLYGGSTEAFF.